The subject of this entry is one T cell receptor (beta chain). Sequence at one end of the junction differs from germline and may be a read error. Other DNA sequences in the same sample also yield this CDR3. Primers: 60 Vbeta forward and 13 Jbeta reverse. Sequencing used immunoSEQ multiplex PCR; TCRdb keeps in-frame clones, though not all of them. This table has some 130,000 clones, roughly 82% appearing once. The entry originates in a study of cytomegalovirus exposure and HLA in healthy donors. CDR1 SEHNR and CDR2 FQNEAQ come from the germline V gene (reference sequence). The CDR3 is 14 residues long. The sample consisted of PBMCs. The receptor's source is a male donor in good health and CMV-seropositive. The chain carries TRBV7-9 and TRBJ2-7, with 8 positions matching TRBD2. CDR3 protein: CASSPGGQANEQYF. In DNA form, the CDR3 reads TGCGCCAGCAGTCCGGGAGGGCAGGCAAACGAGCAGTACTTC. The variable domain in full, with the rest retrieved from reference TRBV7-9 and TRBJ2-7, is DTGVSQNPRHKITKRGQNVTFRCDPISEHNRLYWYRQTLGQGPEFLTYFQNEAQLEKSRLLSDRFSAERPKGSFSTLEIQRTEQGDSAMYLCASSPGGQANEQYFGPGTRLTVT.